The 7 T cell receptor beta chains in this list originate from one sample, sequenced in a study of T cell clones after liver transplantation. Data came from immunoSEQ multiplex PCR; TCRdb stores just in-frame clones and leaves some out. The data show some 110,000 clones, 75% to 95% seen once. Here the sequenced sample was CD4+ T cells from blood, taken 12 months after liver transplant. These receptors came from a human patient who received a liver transplant. Some T cells may be transferred from the graft donor.

The gene calls are TRBV29-1 and TRBJ2-1; no clear D. CDR1 is SQVTM, CDR2 ANQGSEA, per germline. The length of the CDR3 is 10 residues. Trimming shortened V by 4 bases and J by 4 bases, and 2 bases separated the two germline ends. CDR3 amino acids: CSVGYNEQFF. The CDR3 DNA reads as TGCAGCGTTGGGTACAATGAGCAGTTCTTC.

The chain uses TRBV27 and TRBJ2-3, with TRBD2 identical over 8 bases. The CDR3 has 18 residues. V shed 0 bases, J shed 3 bases, and the junction held 11 bases outside the gene matches. The germline CDR1 and CDR2 sequences are MNHEY and SMNVEV (reference sequence). CDR3 residues: CASSLSGLAGSLTDTQYF. The CDR3 coding sequence is TGTGCCAGCAGTTTATCTGGTCTAGCGGGTTCACTAACAGATACGCAGTATTTT.

The V call is TRBV15, the J call TRBJ2-3; 7 bases agree with TRBD2. This CDR3 spans 19 amino acids. The V gene end was trimmed by 0 bases and the J gene end by 1 base; junction bases not matched to a gene: 13. Germline CDR1 and CDR2: LNHNV and YYDKDF (reference sequence). DNA for the CDR3: TGTGCCACCAGCAGAGATCGTATCCGGACTAGACTACGCACAGATACGCAGTATTTT. This translates into CATSRDRIRTRLRTDTQYF.

This rearrangement joins TRBV11-3 to TRBJ2-3, with TRBD1 matching over 10 bases. The CDR3 is 14 amino acids. After removal of 5 bases from V and 6 bases from J, the junction contained 5 bases not matched to a gene. Germline loops: CDR1 SGHNT, CDR2 YENEEA. This CDR3 is CASSRGQGYDTQYF. Written as DNA, the CDR3 is TGTGCCAGCAGCAGGGGACAGGGGTACGATACGCAGTATTTT.

The gene calls are TRBV5-4 and TRBJ2-5; the match to TRBD1 covers 7 bases. The CDR3 sequence is 17 residues long. V lost 4 bases to trimming and J lost 2 bases; unmatched junction nucleotides: 14. Germline values: CDR1 SGHNT, CDR2 YYREEE (reference sequence). The CDR3 protein is CASSGGVRTGDQETQYF. The CDR3 region has the DNA TGTGCCAGCAGCGGTGGGGTTCGGACAGGAGATCAAGAGACCCAGTACTTC.

The V gene is TRBV6-5, the J gene TRBJ1-4, with a tentative D call TRBD1 (5 bases). V lost 0 bases, J lost 3 bases, and 8 bases lay in between. The CDR3 spans 15 residues. The germline V gene encodes CDR1 MNHEY and CDR2 SVGAGI. CDR3 sequence reads: CASSYSTGPNEKLFF. In DNA form, the CDR3 reads TGTGCCAGCAGTTACTCGACGGGGCCTAATGAAAAACTGTTTTTT.

The chain employs TRBV19 and TRBJ1-5; TRBD1 might be the D (6 bases). Trimming left V 1 base short and J 6 bases short, with 19 bases between. Germline V gene lookup returns CDR1 LNHDA and CDR2 SQIVND (reference sequence). The CDR3 has 17 amino acids. The CDR3 DNA is TGTGCCAGTAGTATAGGTGGAGTACAGGGTGTCGGTCAGCCCCAGCATTTT. Its translation is CASSIGGVQGVGQPQHF.